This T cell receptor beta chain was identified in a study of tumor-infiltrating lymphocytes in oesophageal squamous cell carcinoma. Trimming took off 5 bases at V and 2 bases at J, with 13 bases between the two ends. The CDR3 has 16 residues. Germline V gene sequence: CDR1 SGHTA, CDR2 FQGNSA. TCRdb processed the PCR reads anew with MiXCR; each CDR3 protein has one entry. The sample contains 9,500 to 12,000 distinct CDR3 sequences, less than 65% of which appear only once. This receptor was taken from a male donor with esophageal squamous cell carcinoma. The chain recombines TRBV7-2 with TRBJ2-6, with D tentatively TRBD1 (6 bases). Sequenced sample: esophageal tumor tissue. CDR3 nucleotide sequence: TGTGCCAGCAGCACATACAGGGTAACTGGGGCCAACGTCCTGACTTTC. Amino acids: CASSTYRVTGANVLTF.